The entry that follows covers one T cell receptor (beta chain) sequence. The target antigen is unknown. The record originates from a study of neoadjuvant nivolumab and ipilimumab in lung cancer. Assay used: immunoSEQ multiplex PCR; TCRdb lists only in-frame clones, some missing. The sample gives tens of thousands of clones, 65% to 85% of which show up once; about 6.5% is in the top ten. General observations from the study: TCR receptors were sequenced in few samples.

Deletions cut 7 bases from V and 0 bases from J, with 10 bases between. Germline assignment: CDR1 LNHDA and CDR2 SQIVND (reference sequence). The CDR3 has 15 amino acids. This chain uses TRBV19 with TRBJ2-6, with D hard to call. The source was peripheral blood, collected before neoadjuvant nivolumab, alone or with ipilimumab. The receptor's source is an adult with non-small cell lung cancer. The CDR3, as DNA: TGTGCCAGTAAACACCGCAGCTCTGGGGCCAACGTCCTGACTTTC. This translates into CASKHRSSGANVLTF.